A single sample is the source of the 27 T cell receptor beta chains below, sequenced in a study of T cell repertoires in cytomegalovirus infection. Their antigens are not known. Using its own MiXCR run on the reads, TCRdb lists one record per CDR3 protein. The sample consists of a few hundred thousand distinct CDR3 sequences, roughly 25% of them appearing once. This material consisted of cultured PBMCs, taken from culture after CMV antigen stimulation. The receptors were sampled from a human donor in good health (CMV status not recorded). Some clones in this sample may be carry-over from other donors' samples.

V is TRBV19 and J is TRBJ1-5, with TRBD1 identical over 9 bases. Germline values: CDR1 LNHDA, CDR2 SQIVND (reference sequence). Trimming at V came to 5 bases and at J to 1 base, leaving 3 bases not matched to a gene. The CDR3 has 15 amino acids. The CDR3 DNA is TGTGCCAGTAGTGACAGGGGGTTCAGCAATCAGCCCCAGCATTTT. It yields the protein CASSDRGFSNQPQHF.

This clonotype was picked up many times. The chain links TRBV7-9 to TRBJ2-7, with 7 positions matching TRBD2. Trimming at V came to 0 bases and at J to 6 bases, leaving 14 bases not matched to a gene. The germline V gene has CDR1 SEHNR and CDR2 FQNEAQ (reference sequence). The CDR3 is 17 residues long. CDR3 bases: TGTGCCAGCAGCTTAGCAGGTTTGGGAGGGCGTCGCATCGAGCAGTACGTC. Its translation: CASSLAGLGGRRIEQYV.

CDR3 sequence: CASRVDLSETQYF. DNA for the CDR3: TGTGCCAGCAGGGTCGACCTGAGTGAGACCCAGTACTTC. The chain joins TRBV27 to TRBJ2-5; unclear D gene. V lost 6 bases and J lost 5, with 13 bases in between. This CDR3 is 13 amino acids long. Looked up from germline, CDR1 is MNHEY and CDR2 is SMNVEV (reference sequence).

This clonotype was seen a single time. A single base separates this from a much larger clone, so it may be a read error. The chain is built from TRBV7-2 and TRBJ2-1; D gene unclear. CDR1 is SGHTA and CDR2 is FQGNSA in the germline V gene. The CDR3 contains 15 residues. The CDR3 region is CASGFTPSSYNEQFF. CDR3 bases: TGTGCCAGCGGCTTTACGCCGAGCTCCTACAATGAGCAGTTCTTC.

This sequence joins TRBV20-1 and TRBJ2-7; 9 nucleotides line up with TRBD2. The germline V gene has CDR1 DFQATT and CDR2 SNEGSKA (reference sequence). This CDR3 comprises 16 residues. Trimming at V came to 3 bases and at J to 6 bases, leaving 15 bases not matched to a gene. Here the CDR3 reads CSARGGVAGVASEQYF. The CDR3 nucleotides are TGCAGTGCTAGGGGGGGTGTAGCGGGAGTTGCAAGCGAGCAGTACTTC.

The chain recombines TRBV5-5 with TRBJ2-7; D is uncertain. Germline lookup yields CDR1 SGHKS and CDR2 YYEKEE (reference sequence). CDR3 length: 12 residues. V dropped 4 bases and J dropped 3 bases, with 8 bases sitting between them. As DNA, the CDR3 is TGTGCCAGCAGCGTTGATCTCTACGAGCAGTACGTC. Translation: CASSVDLYEQYV.

In its sample, this clonotype was seen many times. The rearrangement joins TRBV7-8 to TRBJ2-7; D may match TRBD1 or TRBD2 (5 bases each). V dropped 2 bases and J dropped 3 bases, with 17 bases sitting between them. The CDR3 loop spans 16 amino acids. Looked up from germline, CDR1 is SGHVS and CDR2 is FQNEAQ. CDR3: CASSLQGEGSNYEQYF. The CDR3 nucleotides are TGTGCCAGCAGCTTACAGGGTGAGGGGTCGAACTACGAGCAGTACTTC.

CDR3: CASSLGSRANTEAFF. The CDR3 bases are TGTGCCAGCAGCTTGGGTTCCAGGGCGAACACTGAAGCTTTCTTT. This chain connects TRBV5-6 to TRBJ1-1, with a weak D call TRBD1 (5 bases). The CDR3 extends over 15 amino acids. Germline V gene lookup returns CDR1 SGHDT and CDR2 YYEEEE. Trimming stripped 0 bases from V and 1 base from J, with 10 bases between.

This clonotype appeared many times. The V gene is TRBV11-2, the J gene TRBJ2-7, with a tentative D call TRBD2 (7 bases). The germline V gene encodes CDR1 SGHAT and CDR2 FQNNGV. The CDR3 length is 15 residues. Trimming pared 6 bases from V and 0 bases from J, leaving 15 bases between. CDR3 nucleotides: TGTGCCAGCAGTCCCAGGGGAGGGAGCTCCTACGAGCAGTACGTC. It yields the protein CASSPRGGSSYEQYV.

The chain links TRBV24-1 to TRBJ1-5; tentatively, D is TRBD1 (6 bases). Germline CDR1 and CDR2: KGHDR and SFDVKD. Deletions cut 9 bases from V and 2 bases from J, with 16 bases between. This CDR3 spans 15 amino acids. In DNA form, the CDR3 reads TGTGCCACCGCACTTGGGGCAGGGGGCAATCAGCCCCAGCATTTT. Translating it yields CATALGAGGNQPQHF.

The chain couples TRBV29-1 to TRBJ2-1; possibly TRBD2 for D (6 bases). V was shortened by 5 bases and J by 9 bases, with 23 bases between the two germline ends. The CDR3 has 15 residues. Germline assignment: CDR1 SQVTM and CDR2 ANQGSEA. This CDR3 is CSVTPGLNILVEQFF. CDR3 nucleotides: TGCAGCGTTACTCCGGGACTTAACATTTTAGTTGAGCAGTTCTTC.

The V call is TRBV25-1, the J call TRBJ1-2, with D possibly matching TRBD1 (5 bases). CDR1 and CDR2 from the germline V gene are MGHDK and SYGVNS. Trimming pared 5 bases from V and 3 bases from J, leaving 16 bases between. The CDR3 extends over 15 amino acids. The CDR3 DNA reads TGTGCCAGCAGTCCCTATGCGGGGGTGGACTATGGCTACACCTTC. This sequence encodes CASSPYAGVDYGYTF.

This clonotype was picked up many times. The chain carries TRBV7-2 and TRBJ1-4; TRBD1 aligns across 8 bases. V gave up 5 bases and J gave up 10 bases; unmatched junction bases: 18. Germline V gene lookup returns CDR1 SGHTA and CDR2 FQGNSA. The CDR3 loop spans 17 amino acids. CDR3 in amino acids: CASSRPVRGQVSRKLFF. The CDR3 DNA is TGTGCCAGCAGCCGCCCGGTCCGGGGACAGGTCAGCCGAAAACTGTTTTTT.

This clonotype has more than one count but fewer than ten. This chain uses TRBV10-3 with TRBJ1-1; no firm D call. Trimming took off 4 bases at V and 0 bases at J, with 9 bases between the two ends. CDR1 and CDR2 (germline): ENHRY, SYGVKD. The CDR3 spans 14 residues. Here the CDR3 reads CAISGDVMNTEAFF. CDR3 bases: TGTGCCATCAGTGGCGACGTCATGAACACTGAAGCTTTCTTT.

There are many counts of this clonotype. The chain couples TRBV7-3 to TRBJ2-1; D could derive from TRBD1 or TRBD2 (7 bases each). CDR1 is SGHTA, CDR2 FQGTGA, per germline. V was trimmed by 4 bases and J by 7 bases, leaving 20 bases between them. This CDR3 spans 16 amino acids. The CDR3 DNA sequence: TGTGCCAGCAGCTCCTCCTTCGGGCAGGGGGGGAATGAGCAGTTCTTC. Protein: CASSSSFGQGGNEQFF.

This clonotype occurred a few times. The chain uses TRBV6-5 and TRBJ2-2; no clear D. Germline V gives CDR1 MNHEY, CDR2 SVGAGI. V was cut by 2 bases and J by 4 bases, with 8 bases left in between. The CDR3 length is 14 residues. The CDR3 sequence: CASSYDRRTGELFF. The CDR3 bases are TGTGCCAGCAGTTACGACCGCCGCACCGGGGAGCTGTTTTTT.

This chain links TRBV12-3 or TRBV12-4 with TRBJ2-7; 7 bases map to TRBD2. V lost 7 bases to trimming and J lost 5 bases; unmatched junction nucleotides: 11. This CDR3 is built from 14 residues. The CDR3 spells CASTWTRWKNEQYF. The DNA for the CDR3 is TGTGCCAGCACCTGGACTAGATGGAAGAACGAGCAGTACTTC.

The chain combines TRBV6-1 with TRBJ2-5; D perhaps matches TRBD2 (6 bases). Trimming stripped 1 base from V and 4 bases from J, with 10 bases between. This CDR3 comprises 14 residues. Germline-derived CDR1 and CDR2 are MNHNS and SASEGT. CDR3 coding DNA: TGTGCCAGCAGTGAAGTCGGGGGAGGAGAGACCCAGTACTTC. This codes for CASSEVGGGETQYF.

This clonotype was seen a few times. This chain links TRBV19 with TRBJ2-1; perhaps TRBD2 as D (5 bases). This CDR3 is 15 amino acids long. The germline V and J ends were trimmed by 4 bases and 7 bases, with 17 bases remaining between them. CDR1 and CDR2 from the germline V gene are LNHDA and SQIVND (reference sequence). CDR3 sequence reads: CASSRLSQTENEQFF. CDR3 nucleotide sequence: TGTGCCAGTAGTAGACTATCCCAAACCGAGAATGAGCAGTTCTTC.

This clonotype was detected a few times. In DNA form, the CDR3 reads TGTGCCAGCAGCTTTCAAGCGGGAGAAGAGACCCAGTACTTC. As protein: CASSFQAGEETQYF. The chain joins TRBV7-2 to TRBJ2-5; 8 nucleotides line up with TRBD2. Unmatched junction bases numbered 3, after V lost 3 bases and J lost 3 bases. Germline-derived CDR1 and CDR2 are SGHTA and FQGNSA. The CDR3 runs 14 residues. Full variable domain (rest looked up from reference TRBV7-2 and TRBJ2-5): GAGVSQSPSNKVTEKGKDVELRCDPISGHTALYWYRQSLGQGLEFLIYFQGNSAPDKSGLPSDRFSAERTGGSVSTLTIQRTQQEDSAVYLCASSFQAGEETQYFGPGTRLLVL.

In its sample, this clonotype was seen many times. The chain has TRBV29-1 and TRBJ2-3; TRBD2 agrees at 8 bases. The CDR3 length is 14 residues. The germline V gene encodes CDR1 SQVTM and CDR2 ANQGSEA. The V and J ends lost 5 bases and 1 base, in that order; junction bases with no gene match: 5. The CDR3: CSVPRGGGTDTQYF. The CDR3 DNA follows: TGCAGCGTTCCCCGGGGGGGTGGCACAGATACGCAGTATTTT.

The chain joins TRBV10-3 to TRBJ2-5, with 7 bases matching TRBD2. This CDR3 comprises 15 residues. Germline loops: CDR1 ENHRY, CDR2 SYGVKD. Trimming took 7 bases from V and 0 from J; bases not matched to a gene: 8. This CDR3 reads CAIMGGVLYQETQYF. CDR3 sequence (DNA): TGTGCCATCATGGGGGGGGTCTTGTACCAAGAGACCCAGTACTTC.

There are a few counts of this clonotype. This sequence joins TRBV6-6 and TRBJ1-2; D may be TRBD1 (6 bases). Germline V lookup: CDR1 MNHNY, CDR2 SVGAGI (reference sequence). Trimming stripped 5 bases from V and 8 bases from J, with 15 bases between. CDR3 size: 13 residues. The CDR3 DNA follows: TGTGCCAGCAGTAATTACAGGGATGAAGGCTACACCTTC. Encoded protein: CASSNYRDEGYTF.

This clonotype was observed at least ten times. This rearrangement joins TRBV12-3 or TRBV12-4 to TRBJ2-1, with a tentative D call TRBD2 (6 bases). The ends were cut back, 0 bases at V and 8 bases at J, with 26 bases in the middle. The CDR3 is 19 amino acids. CDR3 amino acids: CASSLAQGYDGSRVYEQFF. The CDR3 coding sequence is TGTGCCAGCAGTTTAGCGCAAGGTTACGACGGGAGCCGAGTCTATGAGCAGTTCTTC.

This clonotype occurred a few times. One end of the junction fails to match germline, which may point to a read error. This rearrangement joins TRBV5-6 to TRBJ2-1; the D is unclear. CDR1 is SGHDT and CDR2 is YYEEEE in the germline V gene. The CDR3 has 13 residues. The CDR3 region has the DNA TGTGCCAGCAGCTTGCAGTCTCGTCAGATCCTCCGATTC. Residues: CASSLQSRQILRF.

Concerning this clonotype itself: The CDR3 end shows no conserved phenylalanine or tryptophan, and so a read error is likely. The chain carries TRBV9 and TRBJ2-1, with 9 bases that match TRBD2. CDR1 SGDLS and CDR2 YYNGEE come from the germline V gene. With 2 bases clipped from V and 3 bases from J, the junction kept 6 bases outside the gene matches. CDR3 length equals 16 residues. CDR3 residues: CASSVQREAHYNEQFI. As DNA, the CDR3 is TGTGCCAGCAGCGTCCAGCGGGAGGCCCACTACAATGAGCAGTTCATC.

The chain couples TRBV7-9 to TRBJ2-1; 14 nucleotides align to TRBD2. CDR3 size: 22 residues. The junction had 21 bases not matched to a gene; V was cut back by 2 bases and J by 6 bases. Looked up from germline, CDR1 is SEHNR and CDR2 is FQNEAQ (reference sequence). The CDR3 DNA reads as TGTGCCAGCAGCTTATACCGTAGCCTCAGGACTAGCGGGAGGTCCACCCCCAATGAGCAGTTCTTC. It specifies CASSLYRSLRTSGRSTPNEQFF.